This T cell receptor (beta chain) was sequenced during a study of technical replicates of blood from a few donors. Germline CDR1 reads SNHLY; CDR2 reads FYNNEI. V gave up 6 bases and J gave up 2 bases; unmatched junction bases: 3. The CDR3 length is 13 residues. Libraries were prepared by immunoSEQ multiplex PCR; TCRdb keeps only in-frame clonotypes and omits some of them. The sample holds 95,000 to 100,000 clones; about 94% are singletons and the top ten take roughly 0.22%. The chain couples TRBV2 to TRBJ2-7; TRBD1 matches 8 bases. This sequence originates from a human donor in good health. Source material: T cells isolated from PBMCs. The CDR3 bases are TGTGCCAGCAGGGACAGGGCAACCTACGAGCAGTACTTC. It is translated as CASRDRATYEQYF.